This passage covers 5 T cell receptor beta chains from one sample sequenced in a study of siplizumab effects on memory and regulatory T cells. The data were produced by immunoSEQ multiplex PCR, yet TCRdb's version contains in-frame clones alone and is incomplete. The sample has approximately 94,000 clones; approximately 97% are singletons. What was sequenced was naive CD4+ T cells sorted from blood. The receptors here all came from a human donor in good health.

The genes are TRBV11-3 and TRBJ2-2, with no clear D. The CDR3 runs to 12 residues. Germline loops: CDR1 SGHNT, CDR2 YENEEA. V lost 6 bases, J lost 1 base, and 3 bases lay in between. CDR3 amino acids: CASRENTGELFF. The CDR3 coding sequence is TGTGCCAGCAGGGAGAACACCGGGGAGCTGTTTTTT.

This chain links TRBV18 with TRBJ1-1, with a possible D match to TRBD1 (5 bases). Trimming took 0 bases from V and 9 from J, leaving 8 bases between them. The CDR3 totals 12 residues. The germline CDR1 and CDR2 sequences are KGHSH and LQKENI. CDR3 sequence: CASSPPGEKAFF. Here the CDR3 DNA reads TGTGCCAGCTCACCACCAGGGGAGAAAGCTTTCTTT.

The rearrangement joins TRBV19 to TRBJ1-3, with D maybe TRBD1 (5 bases). Germline CDR1 LNHDA, CDR2 SQIVND (reference sequence). V was cut by 1 base and J by 0 bases, with 10 bases left in between. The CDR3 loop spans 16 amino acids. CDR3 loop: CASSIGGAPSGNTIYF. CDR3 bases: TGTGCCAGTAGTATAGGAGGGGCTCCCTCTGGAAACACCATATATTTT.

This clone occurred once. The gene calls are TRBV7-2 and TRBJ1-5; no definite D call. The CDR3 length is 14 residues. V shed 5 bases and J shed 0 bases, with 8 bases lying between them. The germline V gene encodes CDR1 SGHTA and CDR2 FQGNSA. The DNA for the CDR3 is TGTGCCAGCAGCGCTTTATTTAGCAATCAGCCCCAGCATTTT. It encodes CASSALFSNQPQHF.

This clone is a singleton in its sample. The sample holds other DNA sequences that translate to the same CDR3. The J gene is TRBJ1-1, the V gene TRBV18; D call uncertain. The V gene's germline CDR1 is KGHSH and CDR2 LQKENI. The length of the CDR3 is 13 residues. Trimming took 3 bases from V and 0 from J, leaving 5 bases between them. In DNA form, the CDR3 reads TGTGCCAGCTCACCGTCCATGAACACTGAAGCTTTCTTT. Its protein is CASSPSMNTEAFF.